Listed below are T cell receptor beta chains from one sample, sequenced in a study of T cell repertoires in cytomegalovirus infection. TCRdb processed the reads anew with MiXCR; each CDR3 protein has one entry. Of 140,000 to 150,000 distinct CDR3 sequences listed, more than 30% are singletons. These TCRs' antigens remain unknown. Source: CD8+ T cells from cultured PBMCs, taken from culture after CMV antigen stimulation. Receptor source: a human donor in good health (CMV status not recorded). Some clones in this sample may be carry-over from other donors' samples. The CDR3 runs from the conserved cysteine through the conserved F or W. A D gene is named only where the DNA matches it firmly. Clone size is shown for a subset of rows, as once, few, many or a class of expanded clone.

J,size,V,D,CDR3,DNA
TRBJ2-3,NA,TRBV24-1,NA,CATSDRAGIRGADTQYF,TGTGCCACCAGTGATAGGGCCGGGATCAGGGGGGCAGATACGCAGTATTTT
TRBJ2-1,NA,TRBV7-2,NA,CASSLDASDAFF,TGTGCCAGCTCCTTAGACGCTAGCGACGCGTTCTTC
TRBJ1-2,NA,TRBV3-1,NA,CASSQGHLIYGYTF,TGTGCCAGCAGCCAGGGACACCTGATCTATGGCTACACCTTC
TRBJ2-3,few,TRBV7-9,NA,CASSQGSGAVDTQYF,TGTGCCAGCAGCCAGGGGTCAGGGGCGGTTGATACGCAGTATTTT
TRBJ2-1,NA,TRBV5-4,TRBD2,CASSSPGGEQFF,TGTGCCAGCAGCAGTCCCGGGGGGGAGCAGTTCTTC
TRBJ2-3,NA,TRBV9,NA,CASSVRGPTTDTQYF,TGTGCCAGCAGCGTAAGGGGACCGACCACAGATACGCAGTATTTT
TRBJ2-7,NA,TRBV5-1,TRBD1,CASSAGQAFYEQYF,TGCGCCAGCAGCGCGGGACAGGCGTTCTACGAGCAGTACTTC
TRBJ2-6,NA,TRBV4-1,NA,CASSQVAGEANVLTF,TGCGCCAGCAGCCAAGTTGCCGGAGAGGCCAACGTCCTGACTTTC
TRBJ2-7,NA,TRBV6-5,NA,CASTKRGTYEQYF,TGTGCCAGCACCAAACGGGGTACCTACGAGCAGTACTTC
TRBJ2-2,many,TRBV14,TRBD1,CASSQLLTGDTGELFF,TGTGCCAGCAGCCAATTATTGACAGGGGACACCGGGGAGCTGTTTTTT
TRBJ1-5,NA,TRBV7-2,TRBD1,CASSATGGNQPQHF,TGTGCCAGCAGCGCGACAGGGGGCAATCAGCCCCAGCATTTT
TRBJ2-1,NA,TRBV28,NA,CASSFRGPPYNEQFF,TGTGCCAGCAGTTTTCGGGGCCCGCCCTACAATGAGCAGTTCTTC
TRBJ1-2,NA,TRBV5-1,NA,CASSLYSAYGYTF,TGCGCCAGCAGCTTGTATTCCGCGTATGGCTACACCTTC
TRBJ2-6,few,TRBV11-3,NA,CASSNFPTATPESGANVLTF,TGTGCCAGCAGCAACTTCCCGACAGCAACCCCTGAGTCTGGGGCCAACGTCCTGACTTTC
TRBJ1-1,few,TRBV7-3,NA,CAGQPWTEAFF,TGTGCCGGACAGCCGTGGACTGAAGCTTTCTTT
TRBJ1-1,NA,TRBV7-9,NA,CASSLAAAIEAFF,TGTGCCAGCAGCTTAGCGGCGGCGATCGAAGCTTTCTTT
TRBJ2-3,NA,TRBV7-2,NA,CASSLVTLTDTQYF,TGTGCCAGCAGCTTAGTGACCCTCACAGATACGCAGTATTTT
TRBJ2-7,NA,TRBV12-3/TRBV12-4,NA,CASSLGGVSYEQYF,TGTGCCAGCAGTTTAGGAGGTGTCTCCTACGAGCAGTACTTC
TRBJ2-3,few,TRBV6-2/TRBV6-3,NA,CASRQGGDTQYF,TGTGCCAGCAGACAGGGGGGGGATACGCAGTATTTT
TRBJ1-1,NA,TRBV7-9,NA,CASSLTAYGGTEAFF,TGTGCCAGCAGCTTAACGGCGTACGGCGGCACTGAAGCTTTCTTT
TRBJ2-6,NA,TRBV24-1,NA,CATSSGFGANVLTF,TGTGCCACCAGTTCCGGGTTCGGGGCCAACGTCCTGACTTTC
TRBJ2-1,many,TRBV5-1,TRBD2,CASSPSGGPFYNEQFF,TGCGCCAGCAGCCCTAGCGGGGGGCCTTTCTACAATGAGCAGTTCTTC
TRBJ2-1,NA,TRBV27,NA,CASSPLTVSSYNEQFF,TGTGCCAGCAGTCCACTCACAGTAAGCTCCTACAATGAGCAGTTCTTC
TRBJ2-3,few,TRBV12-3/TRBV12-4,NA,CASSGPYRVTDTQYF,TGTGCCAGCAGTGGGCCTTATCGGGTCACAGATACGCAGTATTTT
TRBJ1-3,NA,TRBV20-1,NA,CSAREFDSGNTIYF,TGCAGTGCTAGAGAGTTCGACAGTGGAAACACCATATATTTT